This TCR beta chain stems from a study of patients and donors after allogeneic stem cell transplantation. This clonotype was detected only a few times. From the RT-PCR reads, TCRdb called clonotypes with MiXCR, one entry per CDR3 protein. The sample records 400,000 to 500,000 distinct CDR3 sequences, 16% being singletons. The germline V and J ends were trimmed by 6 bases and 0 bases, with 12 bases remaining between them. The CDR3 runs 15 residues. Per the germline V gene, CDR1 is SGHRS and CDR2 is YFSETQ. Sequencing input: blood, either unsorted or a sorted T cell fraction (not recorded which). The sequence came from a human donor who was either an allogeneic HSCT recipient or a stem cell or donor lymphocyte infusion donor (not recorded which). It is not recorded whose cells these are; they may come from a transplant donor. The rearrangement uses TRBV5-1 and TRBJ1-4; a possible D gene is TRBD1 (5 bases). The CDR3: CASKDRPSTNEKLFF. The DNA for the CDR3 is TGCGCCAGCAAAGACAGACCATCAACTAATGAAAAACTGTTTTTT. The whole variable domain, filled in from reference TRBV5-1 and TRBJ1-4, reads KAGVTQTPRYLIKTRGQQVTLSCSPISGHRSVSWYQQTPGQGLQFLFEYFSETQRNKGNFPGRFSGRQFSNSRSEMNVSTLELGDSALYLCASKDRPSTNEKLFFGSGTQLSVL.